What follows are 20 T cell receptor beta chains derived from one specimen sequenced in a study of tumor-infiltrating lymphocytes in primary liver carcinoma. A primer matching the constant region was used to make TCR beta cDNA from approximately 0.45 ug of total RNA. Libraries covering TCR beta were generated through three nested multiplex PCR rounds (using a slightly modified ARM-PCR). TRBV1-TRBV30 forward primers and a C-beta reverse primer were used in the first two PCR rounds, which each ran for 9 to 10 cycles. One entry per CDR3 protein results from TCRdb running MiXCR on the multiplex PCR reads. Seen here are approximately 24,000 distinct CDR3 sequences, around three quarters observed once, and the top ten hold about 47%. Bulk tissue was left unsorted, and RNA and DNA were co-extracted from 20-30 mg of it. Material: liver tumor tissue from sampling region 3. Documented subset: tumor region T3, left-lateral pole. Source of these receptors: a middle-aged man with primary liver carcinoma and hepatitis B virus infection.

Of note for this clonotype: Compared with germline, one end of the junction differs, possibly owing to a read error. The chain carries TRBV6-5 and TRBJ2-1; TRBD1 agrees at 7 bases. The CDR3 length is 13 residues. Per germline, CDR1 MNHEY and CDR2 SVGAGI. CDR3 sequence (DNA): TGTGCCAGCAGTGAACAGGGGAACAATGAGCAGTCCTTC. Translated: CASSEQGNNEQSF.

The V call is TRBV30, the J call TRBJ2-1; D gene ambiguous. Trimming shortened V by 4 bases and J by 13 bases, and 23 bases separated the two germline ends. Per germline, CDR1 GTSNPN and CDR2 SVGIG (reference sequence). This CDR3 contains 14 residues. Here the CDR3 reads CAWTYRTIKEDQFF. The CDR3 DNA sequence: TGTGCCTGGACCTACCGGACCATCAAAGAGGATCAGTTCTTC.

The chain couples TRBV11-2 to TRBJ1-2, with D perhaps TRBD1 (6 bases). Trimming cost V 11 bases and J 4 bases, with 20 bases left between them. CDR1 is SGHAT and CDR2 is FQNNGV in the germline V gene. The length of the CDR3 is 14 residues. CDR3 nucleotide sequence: TGTGCCTACAGCCAACTACAGGGTTCCTATGGCTACACCTTC. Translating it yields CAYSQLQGSYGYTF.

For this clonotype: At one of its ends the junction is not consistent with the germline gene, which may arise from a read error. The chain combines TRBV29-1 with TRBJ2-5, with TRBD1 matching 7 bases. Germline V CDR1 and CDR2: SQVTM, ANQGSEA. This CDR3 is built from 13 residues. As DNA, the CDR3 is TGCATCGGACTCACCCAGGGGGTGGAGACCCGGTACTTC. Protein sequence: CIGLTQGVETRYF.

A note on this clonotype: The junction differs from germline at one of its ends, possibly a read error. The DNA of the CDR3 is TGTGCCAGCAGTCAAGATGGGTGGGGCTCCTACAATGAGCAGTTCTTC. This encodes CASSQDGWGSYNEQFF. The V call is TRBV14, the J call TRBJ2-1, with unresolved D. This CDR3 region has 16 residues. Germline V gene sequence: CDR1 SGHDN, CDR2 FVKESK.

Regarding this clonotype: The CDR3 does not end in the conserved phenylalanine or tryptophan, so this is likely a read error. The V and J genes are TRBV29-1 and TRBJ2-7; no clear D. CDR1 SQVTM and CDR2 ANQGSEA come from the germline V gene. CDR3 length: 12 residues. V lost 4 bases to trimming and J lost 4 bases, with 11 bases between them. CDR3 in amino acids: CSVGQLGYEQYS. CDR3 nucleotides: TGCAGCGTTGGGCAGTTAGGGTACGAGCAGTACTCC.

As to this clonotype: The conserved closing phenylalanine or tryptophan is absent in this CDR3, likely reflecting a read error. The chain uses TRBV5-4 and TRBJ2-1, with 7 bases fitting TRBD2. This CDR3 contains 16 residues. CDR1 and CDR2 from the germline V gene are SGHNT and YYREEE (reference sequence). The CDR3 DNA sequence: TGTGCTAGGAACCAGGGAGGGGCGGGAGCTTACAGTGAGCAGTTCTCC. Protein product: CARNQGGAGAYSEQFS.

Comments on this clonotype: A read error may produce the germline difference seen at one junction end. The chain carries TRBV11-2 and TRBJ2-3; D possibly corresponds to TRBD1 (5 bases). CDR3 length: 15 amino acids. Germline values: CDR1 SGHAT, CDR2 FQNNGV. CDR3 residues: CASSPGYRPGDTLYF. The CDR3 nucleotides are TGTGCCAGCAGCCCAGGGTATAGACCAGGAGATACGCTGTATTTT.

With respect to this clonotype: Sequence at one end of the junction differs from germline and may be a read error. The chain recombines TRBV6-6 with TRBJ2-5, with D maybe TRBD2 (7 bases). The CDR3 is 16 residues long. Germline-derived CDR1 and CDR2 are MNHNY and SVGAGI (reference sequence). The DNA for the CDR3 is TGTGTCAGCAGTACCCCCGGGGGGCCGCACCAGGAGACCCAGTACTTC. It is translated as CVSSTPGGPHQETQYF.

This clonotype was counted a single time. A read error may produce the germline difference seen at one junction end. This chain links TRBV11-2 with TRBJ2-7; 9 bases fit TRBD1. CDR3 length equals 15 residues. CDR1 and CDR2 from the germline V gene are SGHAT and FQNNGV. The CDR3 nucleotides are TGTGCCAGCAGCGGGGGACAGGGAGTTGTGCCCGAGCATTACTTC. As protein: CASSGGQGVVPEHYF.

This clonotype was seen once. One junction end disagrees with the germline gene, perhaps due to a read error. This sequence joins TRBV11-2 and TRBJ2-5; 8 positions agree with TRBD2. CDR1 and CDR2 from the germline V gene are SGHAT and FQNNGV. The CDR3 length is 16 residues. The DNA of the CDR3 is TGTGTCAGCAACCAAGCTCCTGGCGGGGGGAACGAGACCCAGTACTTC. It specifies CVSNQAPGGGNETQYF.

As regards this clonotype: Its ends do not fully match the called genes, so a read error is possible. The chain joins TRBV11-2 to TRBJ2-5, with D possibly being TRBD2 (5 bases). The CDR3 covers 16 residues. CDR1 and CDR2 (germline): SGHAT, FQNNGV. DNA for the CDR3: TGTGCCATCAGCCGAACTCCTGGCGGGCGGAAGGAGACCCAGTACTTC. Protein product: CAISRTPGGRKETQYF.

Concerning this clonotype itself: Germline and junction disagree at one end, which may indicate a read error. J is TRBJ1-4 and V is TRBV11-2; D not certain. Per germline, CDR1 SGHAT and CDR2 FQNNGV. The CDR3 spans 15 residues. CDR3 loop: CASSLDGFANEKVFF. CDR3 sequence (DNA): TGTGCCAGCAGCTTAGACGGGTTTGCCAATGAAAAAGTGTTTTTT.

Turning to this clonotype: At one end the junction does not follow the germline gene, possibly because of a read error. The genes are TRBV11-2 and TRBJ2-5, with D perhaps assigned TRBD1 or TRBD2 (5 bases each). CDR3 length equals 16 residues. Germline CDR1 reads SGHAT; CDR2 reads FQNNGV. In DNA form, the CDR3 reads TGTGCCGGCAGTCGAACTCCTGGCGAGGGGAAAGAGACCCAGTACTTC. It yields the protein CAGSRTPGEGKETQYF.

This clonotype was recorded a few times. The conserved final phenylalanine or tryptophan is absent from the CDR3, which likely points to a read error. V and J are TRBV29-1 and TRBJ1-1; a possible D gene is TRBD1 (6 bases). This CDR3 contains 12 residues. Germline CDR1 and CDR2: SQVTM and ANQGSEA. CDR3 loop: CSVVGTRGEAFL. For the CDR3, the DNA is TGCAGTGTTGTGGGCACCAGGGGTGAAGCTTTCCTT.

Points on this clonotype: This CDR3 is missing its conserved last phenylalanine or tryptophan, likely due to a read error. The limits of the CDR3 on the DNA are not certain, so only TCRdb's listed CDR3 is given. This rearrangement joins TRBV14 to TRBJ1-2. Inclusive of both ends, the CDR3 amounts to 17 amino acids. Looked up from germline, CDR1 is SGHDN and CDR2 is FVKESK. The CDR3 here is CASSQRYHPQEHYGNTL.

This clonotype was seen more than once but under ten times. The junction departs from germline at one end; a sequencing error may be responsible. DNA of the CDR3: TGTGCCAGTAGCCAAGGGAAGGGAGCGACAGATACGCAGTATTTT. Its translation: CASSQGKGATDTQYF. The V call is TRBV4-2, the J call TRBJ2-3; the D gene is possibly TRBD2 (5 bases). CDR1 is LGHNA, CDR2 YNFKEQ, per germline. The length of the CDR3 is 15 residues.

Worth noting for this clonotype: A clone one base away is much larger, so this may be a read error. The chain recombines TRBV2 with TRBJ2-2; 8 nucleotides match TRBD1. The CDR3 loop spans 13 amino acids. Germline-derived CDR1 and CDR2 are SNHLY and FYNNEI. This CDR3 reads CVSRDRFAGELFF. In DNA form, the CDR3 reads TGTGTCAGCAGGGACAGGTTCGCCGGGGAGCTGTTTTTT.

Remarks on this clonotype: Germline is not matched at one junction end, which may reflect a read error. As DNA, the CDR3 is TGTGCCAGCAGCCCGGGGGGACTAGCGGGTGGCACCGGCGAGCTGTTTTTT. Protein product: CASSPGGLAGGTGELFF. The chain employs TRBV13 and TRBJ2-2, with 12 bases that match TRBD2. This CDR3 comprises 17 residues. Germline V gives CDR1 PRHDT, CDR2 FYEKMQ (reference sequence).

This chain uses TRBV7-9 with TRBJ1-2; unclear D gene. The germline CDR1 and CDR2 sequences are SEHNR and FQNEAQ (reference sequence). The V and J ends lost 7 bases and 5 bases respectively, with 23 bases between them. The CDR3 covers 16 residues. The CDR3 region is CASNPEGRLSQYGYTF. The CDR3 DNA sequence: TGTGCCAGCAATCCCGAGGGCAGACTGTCCCAGTATGGCTACACCTTC.